This T cell receptor (beta chain) emerged from a study of T cell responses to AZD1222 COVID-19 vaccine. The study, taken as a whole, reports: A reported finding is that nearly half of spike-specific TCRs target unmutated variant regions. With dominance at 160-218 and 743-854, vaccine-associated CD4 TCRs spanned spike.

Germline trimming cut 6 bases from V and 0 bases from J; bases unmatched to any gene: 5. The V gene's germline CDR1 is MNHEY and CDR2 SVGAGI. The CDR3 consists of 14 residues. Concerning this clone itself: The antigen remains unidentified.

The protocol was immunoSEQ multiplex PCR, while the TCRdb copy is restricted to in-frame clones and leaves out a portion. The top ten hold 4.4% of the sample, which has fewer than 200,000 clones, around 92% seen once. The TCR was taken from an adult in good health. The input for sequencing was peripheral blood, taken on day 0 of MenACWY control vaccination. The chain carries TRBV6-5 and TRBJ2-7, with 7 bases fitting TRBD1. CDR3 in DNA: TGTGCCAGCAGGCCGGGACAGCCCTCCTACGAGCAGTACTTC. Translation gives CASRPGQPSYEQYF.